This TCR beta chain comes out of a study of T-cell memory formation after mild COVID-19. Regarding the study as a whole: Later expanders leaned CD4+, whereas clones that contracted between day 15 and 85 were balanced CD4/CD8. Cross-reactive memory apparently joined, as some responding clones appeared in pre-infection memory.

This clonotype was recorded a few times. The antigen is unknown. This CDR3 has 14 amino acids. V was clipped by 2 bases and J by 4 bases; unmatched bases: 3. Germline CDR1 SGHRS, CDR2 YFSETQ. TCRdb re-called the 5' RACE reads through MiXCR, storing one row per CDR3 protein. The table has 250,000 to 400,000 distinct CDR3 sequences, around 15% seen once. The specimen sequenced was PBMCs or a T cell subset sorted from them (not recorded which). This sequence was found in a man aged 18 to 35 who had mild COVID-19 (a few samples of this study predate the infection). Cell type and time point are not known. The rearrangement links TRBV5-1 to TRBJ2-1; 7 nucleotides match TRBD2. CDR3 sequence reads: CASSLRLAYNEQFF. Here the CDR3 DNA reads TGCGCCAGCAGCTTACGACTAGCTTACAATGAGCAGTTCTTC.